These 6 T cell receptor beta chains were all obtained from the same sample, sequenced in a study of cytomegalovirus exposure and HLA in healthy donors. PCR was performed using 60 Vbeta and 13 Jbeta primers. Profiling relied on immunoSEQ multiplex PCR, and the TCRdb table lists in-frame clones only, not all of them. The table lists 100,000 to 150,000 clones, 73% of them singletons. Sequencing was performed on PBMCs. All receptors come from a man in his 60s in good health and CMV-seropositive.

V is TRBV19 and J is TRBJ1-1; no definite D call. Germline CDR1 and CDR2: LNHDA and SQIVND (reference sequence). The ends were cut back, 3 bases at V and 11 bases at J, with 22 bases in the middle. CDR3 length: 15 amino acids. CDR3 DNA sequence: TGTGCCAGTAGTATTCAGGTAATTGGCGCCTGGAGGGCTTTCTTT. As protein: CASSIQVIGAWRAFF.

The V and J genes are TRBV5-4 and TRBJ2-7, with 14 bases fitting TRBD2. The junction had 5 bases not matched to a gene; V was cut back by 4 bases and J by 5 bases. Germline V gene lookup returns CDR1 SGHNT and CDR2 YYREEE (reference sequence). The CDR3 spans 15 residues. CDR3 amino acids: CASSRRLAGGNEQYF. The CDR3 DNA follows: TGTGCCAGCAGCCGTCGACTAGCGGGGGGGAACGAGCAGTACTTC.

For this clone: A read error may account for a junction end that differs from germline. The J gene is TRBJ2-5, the V gene TRBV6-5; 8 bases map to TRBD2. This CDR3 is built from 16 residues. The germline gives CDR1 MNHEY, CDR2 SVGAGI. In DNA, the CDR3 is TGTGCCAGCAGTTACATGTCTAGCGGGCTCCAAGGGACCCAGTACTTC. The encoded protein is CASSYMSSGLQGTQYF.

This rearrangement joins TRBV30 to TRBJ1-3; no definite D call. The germline CDR1 and CDR2 sequences are GTSNPN and SVGIG (reference sequence). This CDR3 comprises 13 residues. V gave up 2 bases and J gave up 0 bases, with 5 bases separating them. The CDR3 here is CAWSPNSGNTIYF. The CDR3 DNA is TGTGCCTGGAGTCCTAACTCTGGAAACACCATATATTTT.

In its sample, this clone was seen once. The rearrangement links TRBV18 to TRBJ1-1; 8 nucleotides align to TRBD1. The CDR3 is 14 residues long. Germline values: CDR1 KGHSH, CDR2 LQKENI. Trimming removed 4 bases from V and 0 bases from J; junction bases left unmatched: 1. The CDR3 DNA reads TGTGCCAGCTCACGGGACAGGATGAACACTGAAGCTTTCTTT. Translating gives CASSRDRMNTEAFF.

This clone has only a few counts. V usage is TRBV7-9 and J usage is TRBJ1-5; weak D call: TRBD1 (5 bases). The V gene's germline CDR1 is SEHNR and CDR2 FQNEAQ (reference sequence). The CDR3 extends over 15 amino acids. V was shortened by 1 base and J by 2 bases, with 9 bases between the two germline ends. This CDR3 is CASSLGGGRNQPQHF. In nucleotides, the CDR3 is TGTGCCAGCAGCTTAGGGGGGGGTCGCAATCAGCCCCAGCATTTT.